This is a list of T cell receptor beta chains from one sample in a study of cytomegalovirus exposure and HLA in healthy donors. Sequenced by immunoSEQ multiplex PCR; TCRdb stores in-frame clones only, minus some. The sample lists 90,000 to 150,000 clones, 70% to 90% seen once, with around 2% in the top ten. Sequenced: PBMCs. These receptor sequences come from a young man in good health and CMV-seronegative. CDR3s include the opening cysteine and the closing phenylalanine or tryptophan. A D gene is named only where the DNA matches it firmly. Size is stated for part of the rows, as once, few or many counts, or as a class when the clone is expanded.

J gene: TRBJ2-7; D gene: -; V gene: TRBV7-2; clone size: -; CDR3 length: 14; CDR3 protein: CASSLVSGNYEQYF; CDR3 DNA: TGTGCCAGCAGCTTAGTTTCCGGGAACTACGAGCAGTACTTC
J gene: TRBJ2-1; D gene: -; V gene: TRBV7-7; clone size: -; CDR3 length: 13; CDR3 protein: CAVAELTRDEQFF; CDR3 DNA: TGTGCAGTAGCGGAGCTGACCAGGGATGAGCAGTTCTTC
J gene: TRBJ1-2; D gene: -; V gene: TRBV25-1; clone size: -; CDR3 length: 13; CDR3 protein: CASSEPGRGGYTF; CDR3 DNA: TGTGCCAGCAGTGAACCGGGGAGAGGTGGCTACACCTTC
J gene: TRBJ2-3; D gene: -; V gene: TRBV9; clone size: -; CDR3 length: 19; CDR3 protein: CASSDPSRFTRRSTDTQYF; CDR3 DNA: TGTGCCAGCAGCGACCCGTCTCGTTTCACGCGGAGAAGCACAGATACGCAGTATTTT
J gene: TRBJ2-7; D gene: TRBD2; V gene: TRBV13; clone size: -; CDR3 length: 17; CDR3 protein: CASSFFSLLAGSYEQYF; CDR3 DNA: TGTGCCAGCAGCTTTTTTAGTCTTCTAGCGGGATCCTACGAGCAGTACTTC
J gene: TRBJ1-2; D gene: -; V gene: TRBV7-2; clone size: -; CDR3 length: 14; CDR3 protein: CASDVNGLVYGYTF; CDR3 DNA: TGTGCCAGCGATGTAAACGGCCTAGTTTATGGCTACACCTTC
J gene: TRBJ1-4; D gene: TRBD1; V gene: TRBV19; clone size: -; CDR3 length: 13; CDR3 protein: CASRDRGDEKLFF; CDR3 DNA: TGTGCCAGCCGAGACAGGGGTGATGAAAAACTGTTTTTT
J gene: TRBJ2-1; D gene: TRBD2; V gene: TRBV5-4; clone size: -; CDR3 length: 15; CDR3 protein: CASSWVLAGGDEQFF; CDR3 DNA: TGTGCCAGCAGCTGGGTACTAGCGGGCGGGGATGAGCAGTTCTTC
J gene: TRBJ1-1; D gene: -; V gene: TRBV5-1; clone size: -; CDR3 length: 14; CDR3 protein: CASSGQSENTEAFF; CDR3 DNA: TGCGCCAGCAGCGGACAGTCGGAGAATACTGAAGCTTTCTTT
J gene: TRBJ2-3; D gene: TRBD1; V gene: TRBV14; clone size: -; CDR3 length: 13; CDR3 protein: CASRTGRGDTQYF; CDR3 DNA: TGTGCCAGCAGGACAGGGCGTGGAGATACGCAGTATTTT
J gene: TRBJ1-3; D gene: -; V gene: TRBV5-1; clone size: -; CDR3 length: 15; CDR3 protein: CASRREGDSGNTIYF; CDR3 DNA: TGCGCCAGCAGAAGGGAAGGGGATTCTGGAAACACCATATATTTT
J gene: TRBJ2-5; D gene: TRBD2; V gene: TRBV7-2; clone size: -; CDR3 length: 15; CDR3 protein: CASSYVASGQETQYF; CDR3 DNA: TGTGCCAGCAGCTACGTGGCTAGCGGACAAGAGACCCAGTACTTC
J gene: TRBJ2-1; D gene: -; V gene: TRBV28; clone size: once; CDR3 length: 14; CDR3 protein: CASSFHGTPNEQFF; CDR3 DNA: TGTGCCAGCAGTTTCCACGGGACTCCCAATGAGCAGTTCTTC
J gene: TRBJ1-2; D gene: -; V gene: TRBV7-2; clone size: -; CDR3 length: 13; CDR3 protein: CASSSYRDRGYTF; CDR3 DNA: TGTGCCAGCAGCTCCTACAGGGATCGTGGCTACACCTTC
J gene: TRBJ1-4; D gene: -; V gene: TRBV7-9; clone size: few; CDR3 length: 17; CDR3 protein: CASSRRWMGASREKLFF; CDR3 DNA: TGTGCCAGCAGCCGACGTTGGATGGGGGCTTCGCGGGAAAAACTGTTTTTT
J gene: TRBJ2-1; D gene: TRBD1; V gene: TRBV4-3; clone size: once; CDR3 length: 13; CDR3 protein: CASSQDHRGSWFF; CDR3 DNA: TGCGCCAGCAGCCAAGACCACAGGGGATCTTGGTTCTTC
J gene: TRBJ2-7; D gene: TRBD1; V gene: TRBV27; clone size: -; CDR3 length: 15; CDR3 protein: CASRYEGQGAREQYF; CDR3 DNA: TGTGCCAGCAGATATGAGGGACAGGGGGCGCGCGAGCAGTACTTC
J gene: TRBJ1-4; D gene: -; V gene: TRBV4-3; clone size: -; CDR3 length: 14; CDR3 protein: CASSQGAFNEKLFF; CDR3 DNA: TGCGCCAGCAGCCAAGGGGCCTTTAATGAAAAACTGTTTTTT
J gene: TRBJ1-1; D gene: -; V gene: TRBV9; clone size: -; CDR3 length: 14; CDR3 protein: CASSVGQANTEAFF; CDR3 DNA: TGTGCCAGCAGCGTAGGACAGGCAAACACTGAAGCTTTCTTT
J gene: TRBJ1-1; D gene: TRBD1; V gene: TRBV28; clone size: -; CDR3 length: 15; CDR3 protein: CASSLLTGVRTEAFF; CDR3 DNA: TGTGCCAGCAGTTTATTGACAGGGGTTCGGACTGAAGCTTTCTTT
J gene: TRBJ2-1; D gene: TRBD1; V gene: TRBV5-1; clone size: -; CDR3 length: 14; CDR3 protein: CASLGQGGKNEQFF; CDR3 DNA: TGCGCCAGCCTGGGACAGGGCGGTAAGAATGAGCAGTTCTTC
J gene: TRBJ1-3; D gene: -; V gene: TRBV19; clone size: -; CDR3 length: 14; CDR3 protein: CASSTRTAGNTIYF; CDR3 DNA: TGTGCCAGTAGTACTCGGACAGCCGGAAACACCATATATTTT
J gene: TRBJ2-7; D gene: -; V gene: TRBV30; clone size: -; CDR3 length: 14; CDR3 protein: CAWSTGQGSYEQYF; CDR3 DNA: TGTGCCTGGAGTACAGGTCAGGGCTCCTACGAGCAGTACTTC
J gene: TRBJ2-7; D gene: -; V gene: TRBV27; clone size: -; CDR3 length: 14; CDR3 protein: CASSLRRDSYEQYF; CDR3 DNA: TGTGCCAGCAGTTTAAGGCGGGACTCCTACGAGCAGTACTTC
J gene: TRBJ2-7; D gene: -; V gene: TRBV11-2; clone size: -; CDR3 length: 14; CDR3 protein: CASSLGILGREQYF; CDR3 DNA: TGTGCCAGCAGCTTAGGCATTCTAGGTCGCGAGCAGTACTTC
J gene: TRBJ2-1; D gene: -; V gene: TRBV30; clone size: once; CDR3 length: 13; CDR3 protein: CAWGWSSYNEQFF; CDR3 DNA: TGTGCCTGGGGCTGGAGCTCCTACAATGAGCAGTTCTTC
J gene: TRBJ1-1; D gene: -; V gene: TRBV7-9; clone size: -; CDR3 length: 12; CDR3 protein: CASSQKNTEAFF; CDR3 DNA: TGTGCCAGCAGCCAGAAGAACACTGAAGCTTTCTTT
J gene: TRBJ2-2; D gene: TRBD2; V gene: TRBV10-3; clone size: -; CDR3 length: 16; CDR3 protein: CAISPTSGSTGGELFF; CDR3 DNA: TGTGCCATCAGCCCAACTAGCGGGAGTACTGGCGGGGAGCTGTTTTTT
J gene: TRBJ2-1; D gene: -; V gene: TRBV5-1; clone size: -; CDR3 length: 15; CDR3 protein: CASSFFAAVDNEQFF; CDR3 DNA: TGCGCCAGCAGCTTCTTCGCGGCGGTAGACAATGAGCAGTTCTTC
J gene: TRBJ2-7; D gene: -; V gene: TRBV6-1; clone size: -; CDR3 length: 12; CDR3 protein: CASMWAGHEQYF; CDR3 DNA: TGTGCCAGCATGTGGGCAGGGCACGAGCAGTACTTC
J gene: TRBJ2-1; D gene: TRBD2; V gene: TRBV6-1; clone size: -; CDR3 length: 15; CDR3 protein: CASSRLAGGGNEQFF; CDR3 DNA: TGTGCCAGCAGTCGACTAGCGGGAGGGGGTAATGAGCAGTTCTTC
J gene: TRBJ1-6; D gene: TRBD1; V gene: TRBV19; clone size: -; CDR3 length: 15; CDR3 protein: CASSGAGTGESPLHF; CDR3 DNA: TGTGCCAGTAGTGGGGCCGGGACAGGGGAATCACCCCTCCACTTT
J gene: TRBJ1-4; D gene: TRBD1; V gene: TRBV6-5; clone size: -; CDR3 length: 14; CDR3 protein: CASRTTGGREKLFF; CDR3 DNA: TGTGCCAGCAGAACAACAGGGGGCAGAGAAAAACTGTTTTTT
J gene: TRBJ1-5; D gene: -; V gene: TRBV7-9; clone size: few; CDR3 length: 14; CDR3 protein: CASSLGVSNQPQHF; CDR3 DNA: TGTGCCAGCAGCTTAGGAGTTAGCAATCAGCCCCAGCATTTT
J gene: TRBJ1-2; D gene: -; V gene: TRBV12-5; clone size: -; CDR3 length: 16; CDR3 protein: CASGLPPGIESYGYTF; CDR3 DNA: TGTGCTAGTGGTTTGCCACCCGGTATAGAAAGCTATGGCTACACCTTC
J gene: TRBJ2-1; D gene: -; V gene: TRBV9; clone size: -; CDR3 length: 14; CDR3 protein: CASSVGQGKDEQFF; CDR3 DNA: TGTGCCAGCAGCGTAGGTCAGGGGAAAGATGAGCAGTTCTTC
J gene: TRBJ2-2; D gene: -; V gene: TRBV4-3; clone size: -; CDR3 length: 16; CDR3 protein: CASRKEGGAFAGELFF; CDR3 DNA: TGCGCCAGCAGAAAAGAAGGAGGGGCCTTCGCCGGGGAGCTGTTTTTT
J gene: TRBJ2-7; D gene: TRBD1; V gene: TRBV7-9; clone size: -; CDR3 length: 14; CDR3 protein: CASSYGTGDGEQYF; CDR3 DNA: TGTGCCAGCAGCTACGGGACAGGGGACGGCGAGCAGTACTTC
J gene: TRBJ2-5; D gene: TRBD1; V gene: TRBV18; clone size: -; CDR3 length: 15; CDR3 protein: CASSPSPGTAETQYF; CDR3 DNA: TGTGCCAGCTCACCATCCCCCGGGACAGCTGAGACCCAGTACTTC
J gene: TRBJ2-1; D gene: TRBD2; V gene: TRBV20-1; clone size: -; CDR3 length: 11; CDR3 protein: CSATRGDEQFF; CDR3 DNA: TGCAGTGCTACGCGGGGGGATGAGCAGTTCTTC
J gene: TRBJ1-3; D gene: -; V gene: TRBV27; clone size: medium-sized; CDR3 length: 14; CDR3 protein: CASRDPRDRNTIYF; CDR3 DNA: TGTGCCAGCAGGGACCCACGGGATCGGAACACCATATATTTT
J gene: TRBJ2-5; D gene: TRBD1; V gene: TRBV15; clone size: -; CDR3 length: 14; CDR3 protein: CATSRRGQGETQYF; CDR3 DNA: TGTGCCACCAGCAGGAGGGGACAGGGGGAGACCCAGTACTTC
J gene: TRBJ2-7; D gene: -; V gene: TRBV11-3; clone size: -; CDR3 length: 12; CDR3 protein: CASGRARGEQYF; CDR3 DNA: TGTGCCAGCGGCCGGGCCAGGGGCGAGCAGTACTTC
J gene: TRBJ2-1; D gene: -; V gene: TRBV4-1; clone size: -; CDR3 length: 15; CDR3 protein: CASSQEGTKNNEQFF; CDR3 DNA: TGCGCCAGCAGCCAAGAGGGCACCAAAAACAATGAGCAGTTCTTC
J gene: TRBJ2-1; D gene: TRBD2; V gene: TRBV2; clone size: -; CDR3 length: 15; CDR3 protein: CASSVLAGGVGEQFF; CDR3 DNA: TGTGCCAGCAGTGTCCTAGCGGGAGGAGTTGGGGAGCAGTTCTTC
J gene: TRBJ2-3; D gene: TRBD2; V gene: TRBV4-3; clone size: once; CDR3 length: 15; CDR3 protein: CASSQERGGGDTQYF; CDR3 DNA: TGCGCCAGCAGCCAGGAGCGGGGGGGAGGGGATACGCAGTATTTT
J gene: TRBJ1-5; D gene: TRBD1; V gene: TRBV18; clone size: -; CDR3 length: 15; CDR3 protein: CASSPGTGNFQPQHF; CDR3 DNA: TGTGCCAGCTCACCTGGGACAGGGAATTTTCAGCCCCAGCATTTT